This T cell receptor (beta chain) originates from a study of neoadjuvant anti-PD-1 for oral cavity cancer (dated by TCRdb to the early 2020s). About the full investigation: Three to four biweekly doses of nivolumab at 3 mg/kg were mostly administered to patients before curative-intent surgical resection. For patients who did not progress, a fourth nivolumab dose was given around day 43, followed by definitive surgical resection on days 50-56. Patients with complete response, partial response or stable disease by RECIST 1.1 were defined as responders, whereas patients with progression were defined as non-responders. There were 12 patients in the parent correlative cohort, and the response rate was less than 40%.

PBMC libraries used mostly 450 to 500 ng of input genomic DNA for deep sequencing, with six replicates per sample. Following the manufacturer's instructions, the team built TCRbeta libraries using the immunoSEQ hsTCRbeta kit. An Illumina NovaSeq 6000 S4 flow cell was used to sequence the final libraries, which had first been combined to 3 nM. Processing in the source paper ran as follows. The immunoSEQ Analyzer was used for raw data preprocessing and quality control. The analysis was limited to productive rearrangements, and each clonotype was defined by a unique CDR3 amino acid sequence. Using the R package tcR, the researchers computed the Gini-Simpson index as their estimate of repertoire clonality. Gini indices were compared with Student's t test, and associations with tumor size change were assessed by Pearson correlation. TCRdb took over this immuneACCESS table, retaining in-frame rearrangements with V and J assigned. Such tables are incomplete; in checked studies, under half of the missing clones stem from an unresolved V gene, and the remainder is unexplained. The V and J calls and clone size are taken from that table; D and trimming were inferred from the DNA. For this sample there are over 15,000 clones; approximately 67% appear just once. The ten top clones hold approximately 2.5% of the sample.

In the case of this clone: The antigen this receptor binds is unknown. Base qualities are not at hand, and no much larger clone is one base apart.

From cysteine to phenylalanine, the CDR3 is 15 amino acids long. Of all the DNA, just the CDR3 is kept, 45 bases in frame from base 1. V is shortened by 3 bases, J by 0 bases, and the region joining them spans 10 bases. The germline V gene provides CDR1 MNHNS and CDR2 SASEGT. The investigation overall reported the following: TCR analyses included only three patients per response group, and the authors called for larger cohorts for validation. After neoadjuvant nivolumab, T cell clonality (Gini index) in PBMCs was significantly higher in non-responders than in responders. Higher pretreatment blood Treg/Th17 ratios correlated with higher pretreatment blood TCRbeta clonality and lower post-treatment tumor TCRbeta clonality.

The intended sense of this specimen's time point label: before neoadjuvant nivolumab. None of the patients had received prior systemic or radiation treatment, and all were newly diagnosed with stage II-IVA oral cavity squamous cell carcinoma. The cohort consisted of patients with HPV-negative, locally advanced oral cavity squamous cell carcinoma. Peripheral blood mononuclear cells were analyzed directly and were not maintained or expanded in culture. Samples were obtained from a longitudinal correlative study of a single-arm phase II trial of neoadjuvant nivolumab in oral cavity squamous cell carcinoma. Subject-matched pre- and post-treatment PBMCs and tumors from three responders and three non-responders were subjected to genomic DNA-based TCRbeta sequencing. Peripheral blood mononuclear cells were collected before nivolumab treatment and again after treatment, at the time of surgery. The Maxwell RSC DNA from Cells kit was used to extract genomic DNA from PBMCs.

The chain is encoded by TRBV6-1 joined to TRBJ2-3; TRBD1 is perhaps the D gene, given 6 matching bases. Sequenced material: PBMCs, taken before nivolumab (anti-PD-1) treatment. The TCR sequence derives from a person between 40 and 85 years old with oral cavity squamous cell carcinoma. The CDR3 region reads CASSEWGRSTDTQYF. The nucleotide sequence is TGTGCCAGCAGTGAGTGGGGGCGTAGCACAGATACGCAGTATTTT.